This entry lists 9 T cell receptor beta chains sequenced from one sample in a study of shared clonotypes between healthy human individuals. Generated by immunoSEQ multiplex PCR, the TCRdb table keeps only in-frame clones and is missing some. The data hold about 1 million clones, with 60% to 80% observed a single time. The sequenced sample consisted of memory CD4+ T cells sorted from blood. Subset here: CD45RA-negative fraction. These receptor sequences come from a man between 18 and 35 years old in good health.

With regard to this clone: Other DNA sequences in the sample encode the same CDR3. The chain is built from TRBV18 and TRBJ2-2, with TRBD2 matching 14 bases. After removal of 0 bases from V and 4 bases from J, the junction contained 1 base not matched to a gene. Germline lookup yields CDR1 KGHSH and CDR2 LQKENI. The length of the CDR3 is 17 residues. Here the CDR3 DNA reads TGTGCCAGCTCACCACCTGGACTAGCGGGAGGCACCGGGGAGCTGTTTTTT. Its translation is CASSPPGLAGGTGELFF.

This clone was observed a few times. V usage is TRBV18 and J usage is TRBJ1-1; no definite D call. The CDR3 is made up of 17 amino acids. Germline V gene lookup returns CDR1 KGHSH and CDR2 LQKENI. V lost 3 bases, J lost 1 base, and 18 bases lay in between. The CDR3 loop is CASSPQLQGDGNTEAFF. CDR3 DNA: TGTGCCAGCTCACCCCAACTCCAAGGAGATGGGAACACTGAAGCTTTCTTT.

The chain carries TRBV7-3 and TRBJ1-1; D gene ambiguous. Trimming left V 4 bases short and J 0 bases short, with 6 bases between. CDR1 and CDR2 (germline): SGHTA, FQGTGA. The CDR3 has 13 residues. The CDR3 reads CASSSLMNTEAFF. Written as DNA, the CDR3 is TGTGCCAGCAGCTCACTCATGAACACTGAAGCTTTCTTT. Using reference TRBV7-3 and TRBJ1-1 for the parts outside the CDR3, the full variable domain is GAGVSQTPSNKVTEKGKYVELRCDPISGHTALYWYRQSLGQGPEFLIYFQGTGAADDSGLPNDRFFAVRPEGSVSTLKIQRTERGDSAVYLCASSSLMNTEAFFGQGTRLTVV.

The chain links TRBV19 to TRBJ1-2; the D is unclear. The CDR3 runs 13 residues. Deletions cut 5 bases from V and 8 bases from J, with 15 bases between. Germline CDR1 and CDR2: LNHDA and SQIVND (reference sequence). The CDR3 DNA reads as TGTGCCAGTAGTTCCCCCGGTAGGCCCGGCTACACCTTC. Its protein is CASSSPGRPGYTF.

In DNA, the CDR3 is TGTGCCAGCTCACCAACGAACACTGAAGCTTTCTTT. It yields the protein CASSPTNTEAFF. The gene calls are TRBV18 and TRBJ1-1; D remains ambiguous. The CDR3 length is 12 residues. V was trimmed by 2 bases and J by 1 base, leaving 2 bases between them. CDR1 and CDR2 from the germline V gene are KGHSH and LQKENI.

The chain recombines TRBV6-5 with TRBJ2-5; D might be TRBD1 (6 bases). This CDR3 region has 15 residues. Trimming cost V 4 bases and J 7 bases, with 19 bases left between them. Per germline, CDR1 MNHEY and CDR2 SVGAGI. CDR3 bases: TGTGCCAGCAGTTCTGGACAGCCCGGTGGGGGGACCCAGTACTTC. This encodes CASSSGQPGGGTQYF.

This clone was seen only once. V usage is TRBV18 and J usage is TRBJ2-1; TRBD1 agrees at 10 bases. The junction had 5 bases not matched to a gene; V was cut back by 4 bases and J by 2 bases. The CDR3 sequence is 16 residues long. The germline V gene encodes CDR1 KGHSH and CDR2 LQKENI. The CDR3 DNA reads as TGTGCCAGCTCACTTGTAGGACAGGGGGCCTACAATGAGCAGTTCTTC. Its translation is CASSLVGQGAYNEQFF.

V usage is TRBV9 and J usage is TRBJ1-3; D may be TRBD1 (5 bases). Germline CDR1 SGDLS, CDR2 YYNGEE. This CDR3 contains 15 residues. V shed 4 bases and J shed 0 bases, with 11 bases lying between them. The CDR3 is CASSPRTSSGNTIYF. As DNA, the CDR3 is TGTGCCAGCAGCCCACGGACAAGCTCTGGAAACACCATATATTTT. Full variable domain (remainder filled in from reference TRBV9 and TRBJ1-3): DSGVTQTPKHLITATGQRVTLRCSPRSGDLSVYWYQQSLDQGLQFLIQYYNGEERAKGNILERFSAQQFPDLHSELNLSSLELGDSALYFCASSPRTSSGNTIYFGEGSWLTVV.

Many counts were recorded for this clone. The V call is TRBV18, the J call TRBJ2-4, with 9 positions matching TRBD2. J gave up 8 bases and V 3 bases, and 35 bases lay outside the gene matches. The CDR3 runs 24 residues. In germline, CDR1 is KGHSH, CDR2 LQKENI. CDR3 protein: CASSPNLIETSGVPSRPNGDIQYF. CDR3 nucleotide sequence: TGTGCCAGCTCACCCAACCTTATCGAGACTAGCGGAGTCCCCTCAAGGCCAAATGGAGACATTCAGTACTTC.